The T cell receptor beta chain under discussion was sequenced for a study of T cell responses to AZD1222 COVID-19 vaccine. Overall study context: The study pooled second doses at about 4 or about 12 weeks. Study-level results: Mostly white British, mostly female donors; authors suggested clonal diversity may be underestimated. Sampling captured repertoires only after the peak T cell response. Targeting of unmutated variant regions was reportedly seen in nearly half of spike-specific TCRs.

Measured with immunoSEQ multiplex PCR; TCRdb has only the in-frame clones, and not every one. Of roughly 160,000 clones listed, around nine tenths were seen once; the top ten hold around 5.9%. Of note for this clone: The antigen remains unidentified. Other DNA sequences in this specimen translate into the identical CDR3.

The CDR3 spans 12 residues. The ends were cut back, 6 bases at V and 1 base at J, with 6 bases in the middle. Per the germline V gene, CDR1 is LNHDA and CDR2 is SQIVND (reference sequence). The clonotype comes from an adult in good health. The gene calls are TRBV19 and TRBJ1-1, with D maybe TRBD1 (5 bases). Sequencing was performed on peripheral blood, taken on day 0 of AZD1222 vaccination. The chain's CDR3 is CASSDRNTEAFF. The CDR3 coding sequence is TGTGCCAGTAGCGACAGGAACACTGAAGCTTTCTTT.